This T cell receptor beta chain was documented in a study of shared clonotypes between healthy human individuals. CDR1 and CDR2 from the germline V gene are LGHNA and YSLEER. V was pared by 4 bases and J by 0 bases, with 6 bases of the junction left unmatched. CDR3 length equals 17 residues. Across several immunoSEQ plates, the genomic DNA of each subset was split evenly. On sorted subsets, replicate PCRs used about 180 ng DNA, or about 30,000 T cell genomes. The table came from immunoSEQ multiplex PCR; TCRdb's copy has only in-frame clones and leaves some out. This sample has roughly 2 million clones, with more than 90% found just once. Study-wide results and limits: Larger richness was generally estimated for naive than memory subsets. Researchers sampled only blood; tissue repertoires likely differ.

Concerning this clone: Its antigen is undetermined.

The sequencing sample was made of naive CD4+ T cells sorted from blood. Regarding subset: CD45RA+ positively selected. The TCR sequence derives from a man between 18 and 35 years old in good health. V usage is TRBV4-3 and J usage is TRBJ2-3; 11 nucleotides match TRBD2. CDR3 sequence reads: CASSRRLAGPSTDTQYF. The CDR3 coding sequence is TGCGCCAGCAGCCGACGACTAGCGGGGCCCAGCACAGATACGCAGTATTTT.